The present T cell receptor beta chain was sequenced within a study of neoadjuvant anti-PD-1 for oral cavity cancer. The method was immunoSEQ multiplex PCR; TCRdb's version includes in-frame clones alone and lacks a portion of them. This table holds approximately 8,800 clones, under 70% found once. Time point of the sample: after neoadjuvant nivolumab, at surgical resection. Patients were newly diagnosed with stage II-IVA oral cavity squamous cell carcinoma without prior systemic or radiation treatment. The study, taken as a whole, reports: Non-responders to neoadjuvant nivolumab had significantly more clonal PBMC T cells than responders.

Regarding this clone: What it binds is unknown.

V gave up 6 bases and J gave up 4 bases, with 15 bases separating them. CDR1 is MNHNS, CDR2 SASEGT, per germline. CDR3 length: 15 residues. The sample here was PBMCs, taken after nivolumab (anti-PD-1) treatment. The J gene is TRBJ2-2, the V gene TRBV6-1, with D possibly matching TRBD2 (5 bases). This TCR was sampled from a person aged 40 to 85 with oral cavity squamous cell carcinoma. DNA of the CDR3: TGTGCCAGCAGCCTTACTAGTTCGGGCACCGGGGAGCTGTTTTTT. Translating gives CASSLTSSGTGELFF.